The subject of this entry is one T cell receptor (beta chain). Its antigen is undetermined. These data originate in a study of T cells expressing NK-cell markers. The overall study: Source material for TCR beta repertoires consisted of sorted CD3+CD56+NKG2C+, CD3+CD56+NKG2C- and CD3+CD56-NKG2C+ T cells. Of eight sequenced donors, seven were HCMV-seropositive and one HCMV-seronegative. Overall study results and limits: Dominant NKG2C+ clonotype frequencies of about 1.0-8% of CD8+ T cells were measured in about 6 donors.

Libraries used 5'RACE template switching adding universal primer site and UMIs. TCRdb re-called the 5' RACE reads; one entry per CDR3 protein, DNA not given. The sample includes fewer than 200,000 distinct CDR3 sequences. CDR1 is SGHRS, CDR2 YFSETQ, per germline. There are 14 residues in the CDR3. The chain couples TRBV5-1 to TRBJ2-3; TCRdb outputs TRBD2, but without DNA this stays unchecked. The sequencing input was blood T cells: a sorted CD56 or NKG2C T cell subset, CD4+ or CD8+ T cells, or bulk PBMC T cells (not recorded which). The TCR originated in a woman aged 18-70 years in good health. This CDR3 is CASSRDLSTDTQYF.